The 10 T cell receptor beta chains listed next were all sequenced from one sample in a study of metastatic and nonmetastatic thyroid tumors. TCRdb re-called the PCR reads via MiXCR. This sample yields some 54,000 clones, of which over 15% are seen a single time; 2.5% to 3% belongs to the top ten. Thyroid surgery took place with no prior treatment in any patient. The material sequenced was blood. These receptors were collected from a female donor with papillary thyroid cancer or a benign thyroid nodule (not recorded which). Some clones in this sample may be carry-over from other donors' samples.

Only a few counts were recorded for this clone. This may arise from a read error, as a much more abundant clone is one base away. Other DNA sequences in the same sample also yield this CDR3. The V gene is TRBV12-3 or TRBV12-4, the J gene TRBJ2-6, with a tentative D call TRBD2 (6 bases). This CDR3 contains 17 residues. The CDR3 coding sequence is TGTGCAAGCAGGCCCCTCGACCTAGCGACTGGGGCCAACGTCCTGACTTTC. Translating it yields CASRPLDLATGANVLTF.

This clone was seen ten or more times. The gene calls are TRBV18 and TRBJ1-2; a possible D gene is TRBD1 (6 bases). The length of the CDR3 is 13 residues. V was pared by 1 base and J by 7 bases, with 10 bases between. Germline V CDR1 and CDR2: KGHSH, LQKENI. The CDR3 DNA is TGTGCCAGCTCACCACGGACAGCTAGTGGCTACACCTTC. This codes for CASSPRTASGYTF.

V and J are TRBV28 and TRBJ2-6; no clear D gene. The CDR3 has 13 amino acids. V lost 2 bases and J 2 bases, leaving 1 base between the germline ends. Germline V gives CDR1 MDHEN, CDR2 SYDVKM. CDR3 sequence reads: CASSLAGANVLTF. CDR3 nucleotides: TGTGCCAGCAGTTTAGCTGGGGCCAACGTCCTGACTTTC.

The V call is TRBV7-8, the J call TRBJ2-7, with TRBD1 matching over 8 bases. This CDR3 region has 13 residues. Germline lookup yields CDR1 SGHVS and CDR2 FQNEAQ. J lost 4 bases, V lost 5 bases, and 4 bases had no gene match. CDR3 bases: TGTGCCAGCAGCCCGGACAGGGCATACGAGCAGTACTTC. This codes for CASSPDRAYEQYF.

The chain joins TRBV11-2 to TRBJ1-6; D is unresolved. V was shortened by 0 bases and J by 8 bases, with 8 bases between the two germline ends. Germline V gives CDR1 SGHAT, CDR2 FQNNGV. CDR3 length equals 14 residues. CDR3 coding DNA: TGTGCCAGCAGCTTAGATCCTTGGGATTCACCCCTCCACTTT. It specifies CASSLDPWDSPLHF.

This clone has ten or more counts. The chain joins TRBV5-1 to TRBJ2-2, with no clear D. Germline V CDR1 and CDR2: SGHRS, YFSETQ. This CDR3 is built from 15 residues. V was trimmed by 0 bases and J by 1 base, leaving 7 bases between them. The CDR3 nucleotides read TGCGCCAGCAGCTTGGTGGTAGGGAACACCGGGGAGCTGTTTTTT. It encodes CASSLVVGNTGELFF.

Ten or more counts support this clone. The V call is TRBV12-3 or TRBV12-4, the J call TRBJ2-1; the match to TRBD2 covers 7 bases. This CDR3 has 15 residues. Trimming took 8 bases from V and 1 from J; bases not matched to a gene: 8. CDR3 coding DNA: TGTGCCAGCCGTGGAATAGCGGGTTCCTACAATGAGCAGTTCTTC. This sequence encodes CASRGIAGSYNEQFF.

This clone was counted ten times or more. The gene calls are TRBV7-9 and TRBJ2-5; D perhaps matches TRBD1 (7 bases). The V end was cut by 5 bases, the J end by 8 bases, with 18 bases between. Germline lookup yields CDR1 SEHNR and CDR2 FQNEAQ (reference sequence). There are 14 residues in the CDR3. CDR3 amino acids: CASSRGGGFGTQYF. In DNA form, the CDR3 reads TGTGCCAGCAGCCGAGGAGGGGGCTTCGGAACCCAGTACTTC.

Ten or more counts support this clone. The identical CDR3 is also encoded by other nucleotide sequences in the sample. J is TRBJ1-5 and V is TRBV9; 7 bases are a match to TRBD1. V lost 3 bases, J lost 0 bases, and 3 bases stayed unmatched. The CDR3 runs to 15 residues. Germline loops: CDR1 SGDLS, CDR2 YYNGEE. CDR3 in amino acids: CASSETGNSNQPQHF. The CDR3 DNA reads TGTGCCAGCAGCGAGACAGGGAATAGCAATCAGCCCCAGCATTTT.

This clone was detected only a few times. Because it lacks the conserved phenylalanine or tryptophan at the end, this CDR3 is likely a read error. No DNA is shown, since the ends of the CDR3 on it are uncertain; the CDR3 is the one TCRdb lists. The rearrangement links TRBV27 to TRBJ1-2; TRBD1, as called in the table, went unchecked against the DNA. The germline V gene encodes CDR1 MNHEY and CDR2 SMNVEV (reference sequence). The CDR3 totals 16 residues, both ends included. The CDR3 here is CASSLSAGGANYGYTL.